The rows below give T cell receptor beta chains drawn from one sample of a study of early T cells in non-severe SARS-CoV-2 infection. TCRdb re-derived calls from the 5' RACE reads in MiXCR, one entry per CDR3 protein. This table holds 25,000 to 30,000 distinct CDR3 sequences, nearly 4.5% found once. Sequenced material: whole blood. These receptors all stem from an adult who was a healthcare worker with PCR-confirmed SARS-CoV-2 infection or an uninfected control (not recorded which). The CDR3 runs from the conserved cysteine through the conserved F or W. The D gene is left open where the match is weak. Clone size is shown for a subset of rows, as once, few, many or a class of expanded clone.

CDR3aa: CASSLQQGYGYTF
CDR3nt: TGCGCCAGCAGCTTGCAACAGGGATATGGCTACACCTTC
j_gene: TRBJ1-2
v_gene: TRBV5-1
d_gene: NA
abundance: many

CDR3aa: CASSEQGAIRGYTF
CDR3nt: TGTGCCAGCAGTGAACAGGGGGCCATCCGGGGCTACACCTTC
j_gene: TRBJ1-2
v_gene: TRBV27
d_gene: TRBD1
abundance: many

CDR3aa: CASRNRGETQYF
CDR3nt: TGTGCCAGCAGGAACAGGGGAGAGACCCAGTACTTC
j_gene: TRBJ2-5
v_gene: TRBV2
d_gene: TRBD1
abundance: NA

CDR3aa: CAWSIGQAQFNQPQHF
CDR3nt: TGTGCCTGGAGTATCGGACAGGCACAATTCAATCAGCCCCAGCATTTT
j_gene: TRBJ1-5
v_gene: TRBV30
d_gene: TRBD1
abundance: many

CDR3aa: CASSLGTPYNSPLHF
CDR3nt: TGCGCCAGCAGCTTGGGCACTCCCTATAATTCACCCCTCCACTTT
j_gene: TRBJ1-6
v_gene: TRBV5-1
d_gene: NA
abundance: few

CDR3aa: CAASSGASGANVLTF
CDR3nt: TGTGCCGCATCTAGCGGCGCCTCTGGGGCCAACGTCCTGACTTTC
j_gene: TRBJ2-6
v_gene: TRBV24-1
d_gene: TRBD2
abundance: many

CDR3aa: CASSDRLAEYQETQYF
CDR3nt: TGTGCCAGCAGTGACCGACTAGCGGAGTACCAAGAGACCCAGTACTTC
j_gene: TRBJ2-5
v_gene: TRBV6-1
d_gene: TRBD2
abundance: medium-sized

CDR3aa: CSASRSLTGAFF
CDR3nt: TGCAGTGCTAGCCGCTCTCTCACCGGGGCTTTCTTT
j_gene: TRBJ1-1
v_gene: TRBV20-1
d_gene: NA
abundance: many

CDR3aa: CSGGGGTGKETQYF
CDR3nt: TGCAGTGGCGGCGGGGGGACAGGGAAAGAGACCCAGTACTTC
j_gene: TRBJ2-5
v_gene: TRBV20-1
d_gene: NA
abundance: many

CDR3aa: CSAISPTSGGLGEQFF
CDR3nt: TGCAGTGCTATAAGCCCGACTAGCGGGGGACTCGGGGAGCAGTTTTTT
j_gene: TRBJ2-2
v_gene: TRBV20-1
d_gene: TRBD2
abundance: few

CDR3aa: CASSLAGQGSNEQFF
CDR3nt: TGTGCCAGCAGCTTAGCAGGACAGGGGAGCAATGAGCAGTTCTTC
j_gene: TRBJ2-1
v_gene: TRBV7-9
d_gene: TRBD1
abundance: many

CDR3aa: CSAIKGQNTEAFF
CDR3nt: TGCAGTGCTATCAAGGGACAGAACACTGAAGCTTTCTTT
j_gene: TRBJ1-1
v_gene: TRBV20-1
d_gene: NA
abundance: few

CDR3aa: CASSPHTDTQYF
CDR3nt: TGTGCCAGCAGTCCCCACACAGATACGCAGTATTTT
j_gene: TRBJ2-3
v_gene: TRBV27
d_gene: NA
abundance: many

CDR3aa: CASRDGGNTGELFF
CDR3nt: TGTGCCAGCAGGGACGGGGGGAACACCGGGGAGCTGTTTTTT
j_gene: TRBJ2-2
v_gene: TRBV2
d_gene: NA
abundance: many